One and the same sample provided the 20 T cell receptor beta chains below, sequenced in a study of radiation and T cells in renal cell carcinoma. Produced via immunoSEQ multiplex PCR; TCRdb's table is partial and in-frame only. This table has 120,000 to 150,000 clones, 75% to 90% appearing once. Time point in this sample: blood 4 weeks post-SBRT, at nephrectomy. Treatment of the sample: 15 Gy SBRT to primary tumor, nephrectomy 4 weeks later. The material was blood, obtained from a patient whose treatment included radiotherapy and nephrectomy. These receptors came from a woman in her fifties or sixties with renal cell carcinoma.

The chain combines TRBV28 with TRBJ1-1; the D is unclear. Germline assignment: CDR1 MDHEN and CDR2 SYDVKM. The germline V and J ends were trimmed by 6 bases and 10 bases, with 15 bases remaining between them. The CDR3 sequence is 12 residues long. DNA for the CDR3: TGTGCCAGCAGACCCTCCCGGGGTACAGCTTTCTTT. Translating gives CASRPSRGTAFF.

The chain recombines TRBV19 with TRBJ2-3; D may be TRBD2 (5 bases). CDR1 LNHDA and CDR2 SQIVND come from the germline V gene (reference sequence). The CDR3 has 17 residues. The V gene lost 6 bases and the J gene lost 1 base, with 20 bases spanning the gap. The CDR3 spells CASSRSSGKARTDTQYF. CDR3 DNA: TGTGCCAGTAGCCGATCGAGCGGAAAGGCACGCACAGATACGCAGTATTTT.

The rearrangement uses TRBV5-1 and TRBJ2-7; 7 bases fit TRBD1. V lost 3 bases, J lost 0 bases, and 3 bases stayed unmatched. CDR3 length equals 14 residues. Germline CDR1 reads SGHRS; CDR2 reads YFSETQ. CDR3: CASSWTGYSYEQYF. Here the CDR3 DNA reads TGCGCCAGCAGCTGGACAGGTTACTCCTACGAGCAGTACTTC.

The rearrangement uses TRBV12-5 and TRBJ2-5; D gene ambiguous. Trimming removed 4 bases at V and 5 bases at J, with 8 bases between. CDR1 LGHNT and CDR2 FRNRAP come from the germline V gene. The CDR3 loop spans 12 amino acids. The CDR3 region has the DNA TGTGCTAGTGGTTACCTCGGGGAGACCCAGTACTTC. Translated, it gives CASGYLGETQYF.

The rearrangement uses TRBV5-6 and TRBJ1-1; the D is unclear. The CDR3 runs to 12 residues. Per germline, CDR1 SGHDT and CDR2 YYEEEE. Trimming left V 0 bases short and J 14 bases short, with 14 bases between. The CDR3 here is CASSLVGRNYFF. In DNA, the CDR3 is TGTGCCAGCAGCTTGGTTGGTCGGAACTACTTCTTT.

The gene calls are TRBV7-9 and TRBJ1-4; D gene ambiguous. The CDR3 has 15 amino acids. CDR1 SEHNR and CDR2 FQNEAQ come from the germline V gene (reference sequence). Trimming pared 0 bases from V and 8 bases from J, leaving 13 bases between. The CDR3 here is CASSLATGSQEKLFF. The CDR3 region has the DNA TGTGCCAGCAGCTTAGCGACCGGGTCCCAAGAAAAACTGTTTTTT.

The chain is built from TRBV7-2 and TRBJ2-7; 7 bases map to TRBD2. This CDR3 spans 15 amino acids. With 5 bases clipped from V and 7 bases from J, the junction kept 14 bases outside the gene matches. The germline gives CDR1 SGHTA, CDR2 FQGNSA. This CDR3 reads CASSPEEAGVGEQYF. For the CDR3, the DNA is TGTGCCAGCAGCCCAGAAGAGGCGGGAGTCGGGGAGCAGTACTTC.

As concerns this clone: The identical CDR3 is also encoded by other nucleotide sequences in the sample. This chain uses TRBV5-1 with TRBJ2-7; D remains unclear. Germline lookup yields CDR1 SGHRS and CDR2 YFSETQ. CDR3 length equals 14 residues. Trimming took off 0 bases at V and 0 bases at J, with 7 bases between the two ends. CDR3 protein: CASSLGLSSYEQYF. CDR3 sequence (DNA): TGCGCCAGCAGCTTGGGCCTAAGCTCCTACGAGCAGTACTTC.

This clone was seen just once. The chain recombines TRBV9 with TRBJ2-5; no definite D call. CDR3 length: 14 amino acids. V lost 3 bases and J lost 2, with 11 bases in between. Germline CDR1 is SGDLS and CDR2 is YYNGEE. The CDR3 DNA sequence: TGTGCCAGCAGCGCTGACTTGTCTCAAGAGACCCAGTACTTC. It encodes CASSADLSQETQYF.

The chain combines TRBV19 with TRBJ2-3, with D unclear. Per the germline V gene, CDR1 is LNHDA and CDR2 is SQIVND (reference sequence). The CDR3 spans 14 residues. The V end lost 6 bases, the J end lost 0 bases, and 10 bases lay between the germline ends. CDR3 sequence: CASSPTDSTDTQYF. CDR3 DNA sequence: TGTGCCAGTAGCCCTACGGACAGCACAGATACGCAGTATTTT.

The chain recombines TRBV6-1 with TRBJ1-3; no firm D call. In germline, CDR1 is MNHNS, CDR2 SASEGT. This CDR3 spans 15 amino acids. Trimming stripped 4 bases from V and 4 bases from J, with 14 bases between. The CDR3 protein is CASSAVSGGGNTIYF. The CDR3 region has the DNA TGTGCCAGCAGTGCAGTTTCGGGTGGCGGAAACACCATATATTTT.

The V call is TRBV5-1, the J call TRBJ1-2; 7 bases line up with TRBD1. Trimming took 2 bases from V and 4 from J; bases not matched to a gene: 5. Germline CDR1 SGHRS, CDR2 YFSETQ. This CDR3 is 14 amino acids long. The DNA for the CDR3 is TGCGCCAGCAGCTTACGACAGGGCGTCTATGGCTACACCTTC. This codes for CASSLRQGVYGYTF.

The chain is built from TRBV19 and TRBJ1-2; D not certain. Germline V CDR1 and CDR2: LNHDA, SQIVND (reference sequence). The CDR3 loop spans 17 amino acids. V lost 6 bases to trimming and J lost 0 bases, with 20 bases between them. CDR3 nucleotide sequence: TGTGCCAGTAGCATCCTAGCCAGAATTCAAACTAACTATGGCTACACCTTC. As protein: CASSILARIQTNYGYTF. Using reference TRBV19 and TRBJ1-2 for the parts outside the CDR3, the full variable domain is DGGITQSPKYLFRKEGQNVTLSCEQNLNHDAMYWYRQDPGQGLRLIYYSQIVNDFQKGDIAEGYSVSREKKESFPLTVTSAQKNPTAFYLCASSILARIQTNYGYTFGSGTRLTVV.

The rearrangement uses TRBV27 and TRBJ2-5, with 7 bases identical to TRBD2. The CDR3 consists of 13 residues. J was trimmed by 5 bases and V by 3 bases; bases with no gene match: 3. Germline V gives CDR1 MNHEY, CDR2 SMNVEV (reference sequence). For the CDR3, the DNA is TGTGCCAGCAGTTTCTCCGGGGGGGAGACCCAGTACTTC. This translates into CASSFSGGETQYF.

The gene calls are TRBV4-1 and TRBJ2-7, with a possible D match to TRBD2 (6 bases). The CDR3 is made up of 14 amino acids. Germline CDR1 and CDR2: MGHRA and YSYEKL. Trimming pared 2 bases from V and 0 bases from J, leaving 8 bases between. CDR3 region: CASSQQGLSYEQYF. In nucleotides, the CDR3 is TGCGCCAGCAGCCAACAGGGACTCTCCTACGAGCAGTACTTC.

This chain links TRBV7-9 with TRBJ2-5, with TRBD1 identical over 8 bases. The V gene's germline CDR1 is SEHNR and CDR2 FQNEAQ (reference sequence). This CDR3 is 14 amino acids long. With V trimmed by 6 bases and J by 4 bases, 7 bases remained unmatched. The CDR3 DNA is TGTGCCAGCAGGGAGGCAGGGGGCATAGAGACCCAGTACTTC. Encoded protein: CASREAGGIETQYF. Looking up the rest from reference TRBV7-9 and TRBJ2-5 gives the full variable domain: DTGVSQNPRHKITKRGQNVTFRCDPISEHNRLYWYRQTLGQGPEFLTYFQNEAQLEKSRLLSDRFSAERPKGSFSTLEIQRTEQGDSAMYLCASREAGGIETQYFGPGTRLLVL.

V usage is TRBV28 and J usage is TRBJ2-7; a weak D match, TRBD2 (6 bases). Germline values: CDR1 MDHEN, CDR2 SYDVKM. The CDR3 spans 15 residues. Trimming removed 5 bases from V and 4 bases from J, with 18 bases in between. The CDR3 region has the DNA TGTGCCAGCAGTGGGACTGGGCCTAGTCGGTACGAGCAGTACTTC. It yields the protein CASSGTGPSRYEQYF.

V usage is TRBV18 and J usage is TRBJ2-7; 7 bases map to TRBD2. The junction had 7 bases not matched to a gene; V was cut back by 2 bases and J by 0 bases. Germline V lookup: CDR1 KGHSH, CDR2 LQKENI. CDR3 length equals 16 residues. The CDR3, as DNA: TGTGCCAGCTCACCAATGATAGCGGGTAGCTCCTACGAGCAGTACTTC. Its translation is CASSPMIAGSSYEQYF.

The chain has TRBV19 and TRBJ1-2, with 7 bases identical to TRBD1. V dropped 5 bases and J dropped 3; count of bases not matched to a gene: 15. The CDR3 runs 17 residues. CDR1 LNHDA and CDR2 SQIVND come from the germline V gene (reference sequence). The DNA for the CDR3 is TGTGCCAGTAGTCCGTCCAAGGAGGGGGCCATTTACTATGGCTACACCTTC. It is translated as CASSPSKEGAIYYGYTF. Supplemented by reference TRBV19 and TRBJ1-2, the full variable domain reads DGGITQSPKYLFRKEGQNVTLSCEQNLNHDAMYWYRQDPGQGLRLIYYSQIVNDFQKGDIAEGYSVSREKKESFPLTVTSAQKNPTAFYLCASSPSKEGAIYYGYTFGSGTRLTVV.

A few counts support this clone. The chain carries TRBV19 and TRBJ2-7, with a tentative D call TRBD1 (6 bases). The CDR3 is 13 amino acids. Deletions cut 4 bases from V and 2 bases from J, with 9 bases between. Germline values: CDR1 LNHDA, CDR2 SQIVND (reference sequence). The CDR3 here is CASSTTGTYEQYF. As DNA, the CDR3 is TGTGCCAGTAGTACGACAGGAACCTACGAGCAGTACTTC.